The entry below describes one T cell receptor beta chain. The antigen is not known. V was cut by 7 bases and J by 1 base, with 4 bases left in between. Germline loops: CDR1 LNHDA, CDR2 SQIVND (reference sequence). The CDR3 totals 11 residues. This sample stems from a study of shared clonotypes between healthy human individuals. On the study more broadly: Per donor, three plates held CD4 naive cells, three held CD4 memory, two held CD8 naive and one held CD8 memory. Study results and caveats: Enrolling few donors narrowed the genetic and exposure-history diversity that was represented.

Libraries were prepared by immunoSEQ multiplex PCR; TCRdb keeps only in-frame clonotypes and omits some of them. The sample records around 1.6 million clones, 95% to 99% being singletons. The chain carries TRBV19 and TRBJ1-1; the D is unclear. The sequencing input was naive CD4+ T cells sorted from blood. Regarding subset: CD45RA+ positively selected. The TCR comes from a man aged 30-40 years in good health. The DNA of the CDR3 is TGTGCCAGTAAGAGGAACACTGAAGCTTTCTTT. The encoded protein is CASKRNTEAFF.